A single T cell receptor (beta chain) is shown here with its context. Its antigen remains unknown. These data originate in a study of cytomegalovirus exposure and HLA in healthy donors. General study points: Researchers reported in a later analysis that a missense DCLRE1C variant was tied to TCR beta V- and J-gene trimming. In a later analysis, 15,000 to 20,000 TCR beta sequences were associated with HLA alleles at 0.05 false discovery rate.

The CDR3 runs to 15 residues. The V and J ends lost 4 bases and 5 bases, in that order; junction bases with no gene match: 5. Germline values: CDR1 MRHNA, CDR2 SNTAGT. A multiplex PCR was run with 60 Vbeta primers and 13 Jbeta primers. Assay: immunoSEQ multiplex PCR; the TCRdb copy retains only in-frame clones and omits some. The repertoire includes some 120,000 clones, about 8.5% of them detected once, and 4.5% to 5.5% sits in the top ten. This rearrangement joins TRBV6-4 to TRBJ2-2; 9 bases match TRBD1. The sample was PBMCs. This clonotype was obtained from a middle-aged man in good health and CMV-seronegative. The DNA of the CDR3 is TGTGCCAGCAGTGCTACAGGGGGCGGAACCGGGGAGCTGTTTTTT. This gives the protein CASSATGGGTGELFF.